This TCR beta chain was captured by sequencing in a study of blood T cell repertoires in COVID-19. Trimming cost V 0 bases and J 7 bases; bases outside gene matches: 7. Germline values: CDR1 LGHNA, CDR2 YSLEER. This CDR3 comprises 15 residues. The method was immunoSEQ multiplex PCR; TCRdb's version includes in-frame clones alone and lacks a portion of them. The table shows 180,000 or so clones, with 70% to 90% occurring only once. Sequencing was done on a sample of peripheral blood. The receptor's source is a human donor with active or convalescent COVID-19. The donor label of this sample is uncertain. The V gene is TRBV4-3, the J gene TRBJ2-5; TRBD1 agrees at 8 bases. CDR3 coding DNA: TGCGCCAGCAGCCAAGATGCAGGGGGCGGTCGGACCCAGTACTTC. It codes for CASSQDAGGGRTQYF.